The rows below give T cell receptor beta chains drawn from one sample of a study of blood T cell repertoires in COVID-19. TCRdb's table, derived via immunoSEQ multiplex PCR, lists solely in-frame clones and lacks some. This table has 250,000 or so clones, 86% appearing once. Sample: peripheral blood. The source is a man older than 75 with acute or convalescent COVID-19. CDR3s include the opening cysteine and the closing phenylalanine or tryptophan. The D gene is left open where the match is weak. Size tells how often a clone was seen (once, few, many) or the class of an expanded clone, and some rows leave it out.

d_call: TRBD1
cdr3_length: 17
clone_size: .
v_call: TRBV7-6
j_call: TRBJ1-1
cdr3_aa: CASSLVQTGVVGTEAFF
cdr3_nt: TGTGCCAGCAGCTTAGTACAAACAGGGGTGGTCGGCACTGAAGCTTTCTTT

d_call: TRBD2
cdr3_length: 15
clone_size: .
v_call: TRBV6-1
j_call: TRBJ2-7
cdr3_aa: CASSERLAASNEQYF
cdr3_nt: TGTGCCAGCAGTGAAAGACTAGCGGCAAGCAACGAGCAGTACTTC

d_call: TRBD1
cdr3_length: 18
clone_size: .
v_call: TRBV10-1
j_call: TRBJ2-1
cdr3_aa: CASSDSYRSGGSYNEQFF
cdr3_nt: TGCGCCAGCAGTGACTCCTACCGGTCAGGGGGCTCCTACAATGAGCAGTTCTTC

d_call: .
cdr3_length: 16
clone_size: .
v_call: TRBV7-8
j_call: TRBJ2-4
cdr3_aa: CASSLGRKGLGNIQYF
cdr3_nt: TGTGCCAGCAGCTTAGGTAGGAAAGGACTGGGGAACATTCAGTACTTC

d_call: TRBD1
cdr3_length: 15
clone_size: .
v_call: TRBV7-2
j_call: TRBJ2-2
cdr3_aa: CASSSGGRATGELFF
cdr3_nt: TGTGCCAGCAGCTCAGGGGGACGCGCCACGGGGGAGCTGTTTTTT

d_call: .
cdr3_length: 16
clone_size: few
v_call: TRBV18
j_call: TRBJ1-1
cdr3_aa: CASSPDLPGQNTEAFF
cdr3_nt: TGTGCCAGCTCACCGGATCTTCCGGGACAGAACACTGAAGCTTTCTTT

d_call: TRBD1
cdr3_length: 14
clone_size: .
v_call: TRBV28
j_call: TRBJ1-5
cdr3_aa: CASSLGQFLEPQHF
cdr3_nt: TGTGCCAGCAGTTTGGGACAGTTTTTGGAGCCCCAGCATTTT

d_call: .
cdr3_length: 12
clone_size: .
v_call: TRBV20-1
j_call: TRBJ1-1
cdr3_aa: CSASGPGTEAFF
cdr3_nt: TGCAGTGCTAGTGGGCCGGGCACTGAAGCTTTCTTT

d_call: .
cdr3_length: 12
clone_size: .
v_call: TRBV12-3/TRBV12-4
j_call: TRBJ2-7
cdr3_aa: CASSSAGREQYF
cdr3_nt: TGTGCCAGCAGTTCCGCGGGACGCGAGCAGTACTTC

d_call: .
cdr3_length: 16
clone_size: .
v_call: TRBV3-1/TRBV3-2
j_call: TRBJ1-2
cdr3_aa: CASSQGVRQTVLGYTF
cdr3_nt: TGTGCCAGCAGCCAAGGGGTACGACAGACGGTATTAGGCTACACCTTC

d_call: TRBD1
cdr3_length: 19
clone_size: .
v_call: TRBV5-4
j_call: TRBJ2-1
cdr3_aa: CASSETGTGGPSSYNEQFF
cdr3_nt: TGTGCCAGCAGCGAAACCGGGACAGGGGGTCCGAGCTCCTACAATGAGCAGTTCTTC

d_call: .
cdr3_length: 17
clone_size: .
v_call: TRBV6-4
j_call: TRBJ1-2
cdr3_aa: CASILSGTPTVYYGYTF
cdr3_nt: TGTGCCAGCATCCTGTCCGGGACACCCACAGTCTACTATGGCTACACCTTC

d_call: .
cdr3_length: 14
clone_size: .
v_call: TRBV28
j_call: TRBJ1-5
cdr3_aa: CASSLAHSNQPQHF
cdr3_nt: TGTGCCAGCAGTTTGGCCCATAGCAATCAGCCCCAGCATTTT

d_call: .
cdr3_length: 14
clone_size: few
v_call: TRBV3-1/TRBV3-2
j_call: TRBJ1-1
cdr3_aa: CASRGRDTDTEAFF
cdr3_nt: TGTGCCAGCAGGGGTAGGGACACTGACACTGAAGCTTTCTTT

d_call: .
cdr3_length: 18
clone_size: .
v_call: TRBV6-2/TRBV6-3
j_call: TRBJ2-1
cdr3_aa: CASSSPESGYSAYNEQFF
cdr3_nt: TGTGCCAGCAGTTCTCCAGAAAGCGGGTACTCCGCCTACAATGAGCAGTTCTTC

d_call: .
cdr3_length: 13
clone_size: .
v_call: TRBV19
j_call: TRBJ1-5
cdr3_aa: CASSNWENQPQHF
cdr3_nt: TGTGCCAGTAGTAACTGGGAGAATCAGCCCCAGCATTTT